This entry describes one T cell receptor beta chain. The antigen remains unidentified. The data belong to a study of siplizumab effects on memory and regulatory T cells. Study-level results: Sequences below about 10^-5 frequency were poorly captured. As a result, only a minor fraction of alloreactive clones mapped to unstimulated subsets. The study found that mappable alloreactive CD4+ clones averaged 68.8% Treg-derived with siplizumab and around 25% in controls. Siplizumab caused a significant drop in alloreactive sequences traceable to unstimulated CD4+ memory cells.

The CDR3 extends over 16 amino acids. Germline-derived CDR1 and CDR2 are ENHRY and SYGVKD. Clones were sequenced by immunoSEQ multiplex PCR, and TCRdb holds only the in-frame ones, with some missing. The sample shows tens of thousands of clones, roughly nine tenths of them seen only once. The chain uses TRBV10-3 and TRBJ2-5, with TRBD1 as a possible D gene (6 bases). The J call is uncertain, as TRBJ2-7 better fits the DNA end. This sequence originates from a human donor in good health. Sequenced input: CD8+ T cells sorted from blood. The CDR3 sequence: CAISAPPTGTSYEQYF. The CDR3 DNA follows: TGTGCCATCAGTGCTCCCCCTACAGGGACCTCCTACGAGCAGTACTTC.